A single TCR beta chain is shown here with its context. As yet, its antigen is unknown. This entry comes from a study of shared clonotypes between healthy human individuals. Study-wide findings and caveats: The donor pool, a small one, limited the genetic and exposure-history diversity represented.

As originally analysed: ImmunoSEQ junction-only sequences lacked quality scores, so their filtering differed. The data were produced by immunoSEQ multiplex PCR, yet TCRdb's version contains in-frame clones alone and is incomplete. That table gives V, J and clone size, and the DNA gave D and trimming. The table records more than 2,000,000 clones, just over 90% of them present only once. Donors, healthy HIV-negative adults, lacked recent acute infections or vaccinations. Germline V gene lookup returns CDR1 KGHSH and CDR2 LQKENI. V was shortened by 6 bases and J by 3 bases, with 18 bases between the two germline ends. This CDR3 is built from 15 residues.

The receptor was isolated from a man aged 18 to 30 in good health. V usage is TRBV18 and J usage is TRBJ2-7; weak D call: TRBD2 (7 bases). The sample was naive CD4+ T cells sorted from blood. The subset denotes: CD45RA+ positively selected. CDR3: CASSLLRGQVYEQYF. In DNA form, the CDR3 reads TGTGCCAGCTCCCTTCTGCGGGGGCAGGTCTACGAGCAGTACTTC.